These 19 T cell receptor beta chains originate from one sample sequenced in a study of shared clonotypes between healthy human individuals. Selected positively for CCR7 and CD45RO-negative, naive CD8 cells excluded terminally differentiated effector memory CD45RA+ cells. Only in-frame clones appear in the TCRdb table, and some are missing; sequencing was by immunoSEQ multiplex PCR. This sample yields roughly 2.1 million clones, of which approximately 94% are seen a single time; more than 1.5% belongs to the top ten. The sequenced material came from naive CD8+ T cells from PBMCs. These receptors were collected from a man in his late teens or twenties in good health. Some clones in this sample may be carry-over from other donors' samples.

The chain employs TRBV28 and TRBJ2-7; D not resolved. The V gene lost 7 bases and the J gene lost 2 bases, with 15 bases spanning the gap. Germline CDR1 and CDR2: MDHEN and SYDVKM. This CDR3 spans 14 amino acids. The CDR3 region has the DNA TGTGCCAGCATCCTCCCCCGAACAACCTACGAGCAGTACTTC. It specifies CASILPRTTYEQYF. The full variable domain, in which reference TRBV28 and TRBJ2-7 provide the parts outside the CDR3, is DVKVTQSSRYLVKRTGEKVFLECVQDMDHENMFWYRQDPGLGLRLIYFSYDVKMKEKGDIPEGYSVSREKKERFSLILESASTNQTSMYLCASILPRTTYEQYFGPGTRLTVT.

This clone was seen once. The J gene is TRBJ2-3, the V gene TRBV7-9, with TRBD1 matching over 7 bases. This CDR3 comprises 15 residues. The V segment lost 5 bases and the J segment 6 bases; nucleotides outside the gene matches: 11. The germline V gene encodes CDR1 SEHNR and CDR2 FQNEAQ (reference sequence). CDR3 loop: CASSPGTEVVDTQYF. CDR3 DNA: TGTGCCAGCAGCCCTGGGACAGAGGTCGTCGATACGCAGTATTTT.

The V call is TRBV7-9, the J call TRBJ1-3; D gene unclear. The V end lost 0 bases, the J end lost 0 bases, and 12 bases lay between the germline ends. Germline CDR1 reads SEHNR; CDR2 reads FQNEAQ (reference sequence). The length of the CDR3 is 17 residues. The CDR3: CASSLAIWLSSGNTIYF. The CDR3 DNA reads TGTGCCAGCAGCTTAGCGATCTGGTTGAGCTCTGGAAACACCATATATTTT.

V gene TRBV5-1 combines with J gene TRBJ2-2; 8 bases line up with TRBD2. Germline V gene data show CDR1 as SGHRS and CDR2 as YFSETQ. V shed 0 bases, J shed 7 bases, and the junction held 11 bases outside the gene matches. The CDR3 is 17 amino acids. The CDR3 spells CASSLALREGRVGELFF. Written as DNA, the CDR3 is TGCGCCAGCAGCTTGGCGCTCCGGGAGGGCCGTGTCGGGGAGCTGTTTTTT.

The table lists this clone with a count of one. The chain employs TRBV15 and TRBJ2-1; the match to TRBD2 covers 7 bases. With 4 bases clipped from V and 5 bases from J, the junction kept 11 bases outside the gene matches. Germline V lookup: CDR1 LNHNV, CDR2 YYDKDF (reference sequence). The CDR3 is 16 amino acids. The CDR3 coding sequence is TGTGCCACCAGCAAATCTAGCGGCCAACCAAACAATGAGCAGTTCTTC. Residues: CATSKSSGQPNNEQFF.

In DNA, the CDR3 is TGTGCCAGCAGCCTGGATTTTTCCTCTGGAAACACCATATATTTT. Amino acids: CASSLDFSSGNTIYF. The chain employs TRBV28 and TRBJ1-3, with D unclear. The germline V and J ends were trimmed by 6 bases and 0 bases, with 12 bases remaining between them. Germline loops: CDR1 MDHEN, CDR2 SYDVKM. CDR3 length: 15 residues.

This clone appeared once. The same CDR3 arises from other DNA sequences in this sample as well. The chain recombines TRBV7-9 with TRBJ2-5; 9 nucleotides match TRBD1. J was trimmed by 2 bases and V by 4 bases; bases with no gene match: 5. Germline lookup yields CDR1 SEHNR and CDR2 FQNEAQ (reference sequence). The CDR3 extends over 15 amino acids. The CDR3: CASSSRDRAQETQYF. CDR3 bases: TGTGCCAGCAGCTCGCGGGACAGGGCGCAAGAGACCCAGTACTTC.

J is TRBJ1-5 and V is TRBV10-1; no clear D gene. This CDR3 region has 17 residues. Trimming stripped 7 bases from V and 0 bases from J, with 19 bases between. The germline CDR1 and CDR2 sequences are WNHNN and SYGVQD (reference sequence). The chain's CDR3 is CASTPGFTGYSNQPQHF. CDR3 nucleotide sequence: TGCGCCAGCACCCCAGGTTTTACGGGGTATAGCAATCAGCCCCAGCATTTT.

The chain has TRBV7-8 and TRBJ2-1, with D unclear. V lost 2 bases to trimming and J lost 9 bases, with 5 bases between them. This CDR3 has 11 amino acids. Per the germline V gene, CDR1 is SGHVS and CDR2 is FQNEAQ. CDR3 DNA sequence: TGTGCCAGCAGCTTAACGTCTGAGCAGTTCTTC. Translation gives CASSLTSEQFF. The entire variable domain, with the rest obtained from reference TRBV7-8 and TRBJ2-1, is as follows: GAGVSQSPRYKVAKRGQDVALRCDPISGHVSLFWYQQALGQGPEFLTYFQNEAQLDKSGLPSDRFFAERPEGSVSTLKIQRTQQEDSAVYLCASSLTSEQFFGPGTRLTVL.

The chain employs TRBV7-2 and TRBJ2-1; possible D gene TRBD1, 6 bases. Germline-derived CDR1 and CDR2 are SGHTA and FQGNSA. CDR3 length: 17 amino acids. The V end lost 6 bases, the J end lost 3 bases, and 21 bases lay between the germline ends. The CDR3 sequence is CASRHKGVGWNYNEQFF. Written as DNA, the CDR3 is TGTGCCAGCAGACATAAGGGGGTCGGCTGGAACTACAATGAGCAGTTCTTC.

The chain joins TRBV7-8 to TRBJ2-1; the D gene is possibly TRBD2 (6 bases). The germline CDR1 and CDR2 sequences are SGHVS and FQNEAQ. V lost 5 bases, J lost 5 bases, and 13 bases lay in between. The CDR3 contains 14 residues. CDR3 loop: CASSGDSGHNEQFF. The CDR3, as DNA: TGTGCCAGCAGCGGGGATAGCGGCCACAATGAGCAGTTCTTC.

The chain couples TRBV7-9 to TRBJ1-1; no clear D. The V end was cut by 7 bases, the J end by 4 bases, with 7 bases between. The CDR3 runs to 11 residues. CDR1 and CDR2 (germline): SEHNR, FQNEAQ (reference sequence). CDR3 protein: CASTLGTEAFF. The CDR3 DNA follows: TGTGCCAGCACCCTTGGCACTGAAGCTTTCTTT.

This chain links TRBV5-1 with TRBJ2-3, with a tentative D call TRBD1 (5 bases). V dropped 4 bases and J dropped 2 bases, with 14 bases sitting between them. Germline CDR1 reads SGHRS; CDR2 reads YFSETQ. The CDR3 is made up of 15 amino acids. In nucleotides, the CDR3 is TGCGCCAGCAGCAATTGGCAGGGCTACACAGATACGCAGTATTTT. This gives the protein CASSNWQGYTDTQYF.

V gene TRBV7-2 combines with J gene TRBJ2-5; TRBD1 is a possible D gene (5 bases). The CDR3 is 12 amino acids. In germline, CDR1 is SGHTA, CDR2 FQGNSA. Trimming stripped 4 bases from V and 4 bases from J, with 7 bases between. The CDR3 sequence is CASSWGPETQYF. In DNA, the CDR3 is TGTGCCAGCAGCTGGGGCCCAGAGACCCAGTACTTC.

About this clone: Other DNA variants within this sample encode the same CDR3. This CDR3 is CASSLGASPYEQYF. CDR3 DNA: TGTGCCAGCAGTTTAGGGGCCAGCCCCTACGAGCAGTACTTC. The V and J genes are TRBV27 and TRBJ2-7; the D gene is possibly TRBD1 (5 bases). CDR1 and CDR2 (germline): MNHEY, SMNVEV (reference sequence). The CDR3 is 14 amino acids. V lost 2 bases, J lost 2 bases, and 10 bases lay in between.

V is TRBV5-6 and J is TRBJ1-5; the D gene is possibly TRBD1 (6 bases). V was pared by 5 bases and J by 4 bases, with 10 bases between. The CDR3 is 13 residues long. The germline CDR1 and CDR2 sequences are SGHDT and YYEEEE. The CDR3 protein is CASSYGTNQPQHF. Here the CDR3 DNA reads TGTGCCAGCAGTTACGGGACAAATCAGCCCCAGCATTTT.

This chain links TRBV11-2 with TRBJ2-1, with TRBD2 as a possible D gene (5 bases). In germline, CDR1 is SGHAT, CDR2 FQNNGV. Trimming removed 0 bases from V and 0 bases from J, with 12 bases in between. The CDR3 is 17 amino acids. CDR3 sequence reads: CASSLDLSGSSYNEQFF. The CDR3 DNA is TGTGCCAGCAGCTTAGATTTAAGCGGAAGCTCCTACAATGAGCAGTTCTTC.

The rearrangement links TRBV9 to TRBJ1-4; 7 bases map to TRBD1. Germline V gives CDR1 SGDLS, CDR2 YYNGEE. The CDR3 totals 14 residues. The trim removed 4 bases at V and 8 bases at J, leaving 8 bases unmatched. In DNA, the CDR3 is TGTGCCAGCAGCCCAACCGACAGGGTGGAAAAACTGTTTTTT. It encodes CASSPTDRVEKLFF.

J is TRBJ2-1 and V is TRBV7-3; 7 nucleotides align to TRBD2. Germline-derived CDR1 and CDR2 are SGHTA and FQGTGA. The CDR3 consists of 15 residues. With 6 bases clipped from V and 3 bases from J, the junction kept 8 bases outside the gene matches. CDR3 nucleotides: TGTGCCAGCAGGGCCTTGGCGGGAGACTACAATGAGCAGTTCTTC. It is translated as CASRALAGDYNEQFF.